A single sample gave rise to the 17 T cell receptor beta chains below, sequenced in a study of blood T cell repertoires in COVID-19. The table came from immunoSEQ multiplex PCR; TCRdb's copy has only in-frame clones and leaves some out. The sample includes tens of thousands of clones, about 90% seen only once; the top ten take around 7.7%. The sequencing sample was made of peripheral blood. The receptors originated from a human donor with active COVID-19. The donor label of this sample is uncertain.

The chain combines TRBV5-5 with TRBJ1-4; no firm D call. The V and J ends lost 3 bases and 8 bases respectively, with 20 bases between them. The germline gives CDR1 SGHKS, CDR2 YYEKEE (reference sequence). The CDR3 consists of 16 residues. As DNA, the CDR3 is TGTGCCAGCAGCTGGGCTTTATGGGTTTCTTCAGAAAAACTGTTTTTT. It translates to CASSWALWVSSEKLFF.

The CDR3 DNA follows: TGTGCCAGCAGCTTAGGCGGGGTACGCGACACTGAAGCTTTCTTT. This gives the protein CASSLGGVRDTEAFF. The chain combines TRBV7-8 with TRBJ1-1, with D unclear. The germline CDR1 and CDR2 sequences are SGHVS and FQNEAQ. The CDR3 length is 15 residues. The V end lost 1 base, the J end lost 3 bases, and 12 bases lay between the germline ends.

V is TRBV4-2 and J is TRBJ2-7; D is perhaps TRBD2 (6 bases). CDR3 size: 14 residues. Trimming removed 0 bases at V and 4 bases at J, with 10 bases between. The germline CDR1 and CDR2 sequences are LGHNA and YNFKEQ. DNA for the CDR3: TGTGCCAGCAGCCAAGATCCAGGGAGGTACGAGCAGTACTTC. It specifies CASSQDPGRYEQYF.

The chain carries TRBV5-4 and TRBJ2-3; no clear D gene. Trimming took 3 bases from V and 6 from J, leaving 11 bases between them. Germline-derived CDR1 and CDR2 are SGHNT and YYREEE (reference sequence). The CDR3 is 13 amino acids. The CDR3 DNA reads as TGTGCCAGCAGCTCTACTGCTATCGATACGCAGTATTTT. Translating it yields CASSSTAIDTQYF.

This clone is a singleton in its sample. V usage is TRBV29-1 and J usage is TRBJ1-2; 8 bases line up with TRBD1. Looked up from germline, CDR1 is SQVTM and CDR2 is ANQGSEA. The CDR3 is 13 amino acids. Germline trimming cut 4 bases from V and 8 bases from J; bases unmatched to any gene: 9. CDR3 DNA sequence: TGCAGCGTTGCGACAGGGGACTCTGGAGGCTACACCTTC. This encodes CSVATGDSGGYTF.

This chain joins TRBV5-6 and TRBJ2-7; the D gene is possibly TRBD1 (6 bases). The CDR3 runs 15 residues. CDR1 is SGHDT and CDR2 is YYEEEE in the germline V gene. Trimming cost V 1 base and J 4 bases, with 15 bases left between them. Here the CDR3 DNA reads TGTGCCAGCAGCTTGAAGCTTCAGGGACAATACGAGCAGTACTTC. Residues: CASSLKLQGQYEQYF.

CDR3 loop: CASSSGTRLAGSTDTQYF. The DNA for the CDR3 is TGTGCCAGCAGCTCCGGCACGAGACTAGCGGGGAGCACAGATACGCAGTATTTT. The chain joins TRBV27 to TRBJ2-3, with 11 positions matching TRBD2. This CDR3 region has 18 residues. Germline V lookup: CDR1 MNHEY, CDR2 SMNVEV (reference sequence). The V segment lost 6 bases and the J segment 0 bases; nucleotides outside the gene matches: 11.

This chain joins TRBV11-3 and TRBJ2-1, with TRBD2 matching over 11 bases. CDR3 length: 16 amino acids. The germline CDR1 and CDR2 sequences are SGHNT and YENEEA. The junction had 8 bases not matched to a gene; V was cut back by 6 bases and J by 4 bases. CDR3 protein: CASSPGLAGPYNEQFF. The DNA of the CDR3 is TGTGCCAGCAGTCCCGGACTAGCGGGTCCTTACAATGAGCAGTTCTTC. Combining the CDR3 with reference TRBV11-3 and TRBJ2-1 gives the whole variable domain EAGVVQSPRYKIIEKKQPVAFWCNPISGHNTLYWYLQNLGQGPELLIRYENEEAVDDSQLPKDRFSAERLKGVDSTLKIQPAELGDSAVYLCASSPGLAGPYNEQFFGPGTRLTVL.

The rearrangement joins TRBV7-3 to TRBJ2-3; 8 bases fit TRBD2. Germline V gene lookup returns CDR1 SGHTA and CDR2 FQGTGA. V lost 8 bases, J lost 6 bases, and 10 bases stayed unmatched. This CDR3 spans 14 amino acids. The CDR3 DNA follows: TGTGCCAGCTCTCGGGGAGCGGGAGTTGATACGCAGTATTTT. Translated: CASSRGAGVDTQYF.

Only a few counts were recorded for this clone. The CDR3 nucleotides read TGTGCCAGCAGCTTAGAGGGCGGGAACTTCTTCCAAGAGACCCAGTACTTC. Translated: CASSLEGGNFFQETQYF. The rearrangement joins TRBV7-3 to TRBJ2-5, with a weak D call TRBD2 (6 bases). Germline loops: CDR1 SGHTA, CDR2 FQGTGA. Trimming pared 2 bases from V and 1 base from J, leaving 17 bases between. The CDR3 spans 17 residues.

V is TRBV18 and J is TRBJ2-5; maybe TRBD2 (5 bases). V gave up 3 bases and J gave up 2 bases, with 10 bases separating them. Per germline, CDR1 KGHSH and CDR2 LQKENI. The CDR3 is 14 amino acids. Here the CDR3 reads CASSPKGEQETQYF. The DNA of the CDR3 is TGTGCCAGCTCACCTAAGGGAGAGCAAGAGACCCAGTACTTC.

This clone was picked up one time. The CDR3 DNA is TGTGCCTGGAGAGCGGAGAGGACGGGTTCCTACGAGCAGTACTTC. Protein product: CAWRAERTGSYEQYF. V and J are TRBV30 and TRBJ2-7, with a weak D call TRBD2 (5 bases). V was cut by 3 bases and J by 1 base, with 16 bases left in between. CDR1 and CDR2 from the germline V gene are GTSNPN and SVGIG (reference sequence). The length of the CDR3 is 15 residues.

V gene TRBV5-1 combines with J gene TRBJ2-3; possible D gene TRBD2, 6 bases. The germline V and J ends were trimmed by 0 bases and 0 bases, with 8 bases remaining between them. Germline CDR1 SGHRS, CDR2 YFSETQ. This CDR3 contains 15 residues. CDR3 nucleotide sequence: TGCGCCAGCAGCTTGGCCGGGACTAGCACAGATACGCAGTATTTT. Translated, it gives CASSLAGTSTDTQYF.

V and J are TRBV14 and TRBJ2-7, with TRBD1 matching over 7 bases. With 3 bases clipped from V and 3 bases from J, the junction kept 5 bases outside the gene matches. CDR3 length: 14 residues. Germline values: CDR1 SGHDN, CDR2 FVKESK. The CDR3 here is CASSQLGTVYEQYF. The CDR3 nucleotides read TGTGCCAGCAGCCAGTTGGGGACAGTCTACGAGCAGTACTTC.

V usage is TRBV6-5 and J usage is TRBJ1-5; tentatively, D is TRBD1 (6 bases). The length of the CDR3 is 14 residues. CDR1 and CDR2 (germline): MNHEY, SVGAGI. Trimming took 4 bases from V and 1 from J, leaving 8 bases between them. This CDR3 reads CASSWGRSNQPQHF. CDR3 bases: TGTGCCAGCAGTTGGGGGCGAAGCAATCAGCCCCAGCATTTT.

This chain joins TRBV9 and TRBJ2-2; TRBD2 aligns across 11 bases. CDR1 SGDLS and CDR2 YYNGEE come from the germline V gene. The junction had 2 bases not matched to a gene; V was cut back by 2 bases and J by 5 bases. This CDR3 has 15 residues. The DNA of the CDR3 is TGTGCCAGCAGCGTGGGACTAGCGGAGACCGGGGAGCTGTTTTTT. Protein sequence: CASSVGLAETGELFF.

The genes are TRBV6-4 and TRBJ1-5; D not resolved. Trimming cost V 2 bases and J 1 base, with 12 bases left between them. Germline CDR1 reads MRHNA; CDR2 reads SNTAGT. This CDR3 has 16 amino acids. CDR3 sequence reads: CASSDLLDKSNQPQHF. The CDR3 coding sequence is TGTGCCAGCAGTGACCTCTTAGACAAGAGCAATCAGCCCCAGCATTTT.